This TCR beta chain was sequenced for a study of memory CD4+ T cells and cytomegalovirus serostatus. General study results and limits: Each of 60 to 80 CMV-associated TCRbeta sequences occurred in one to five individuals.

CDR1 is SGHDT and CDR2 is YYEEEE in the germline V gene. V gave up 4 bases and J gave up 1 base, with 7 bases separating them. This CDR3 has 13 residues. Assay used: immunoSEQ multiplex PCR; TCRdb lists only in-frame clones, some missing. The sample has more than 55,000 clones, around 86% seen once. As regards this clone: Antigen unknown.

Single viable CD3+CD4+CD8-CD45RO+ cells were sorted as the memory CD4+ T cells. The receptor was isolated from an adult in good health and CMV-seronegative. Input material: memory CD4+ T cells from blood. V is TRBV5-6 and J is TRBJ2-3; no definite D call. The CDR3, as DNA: TGTGCCAGCAGCCACCAGGGCACAGATACGCAGTATTTT. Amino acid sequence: CASSHQGTDTQYF.